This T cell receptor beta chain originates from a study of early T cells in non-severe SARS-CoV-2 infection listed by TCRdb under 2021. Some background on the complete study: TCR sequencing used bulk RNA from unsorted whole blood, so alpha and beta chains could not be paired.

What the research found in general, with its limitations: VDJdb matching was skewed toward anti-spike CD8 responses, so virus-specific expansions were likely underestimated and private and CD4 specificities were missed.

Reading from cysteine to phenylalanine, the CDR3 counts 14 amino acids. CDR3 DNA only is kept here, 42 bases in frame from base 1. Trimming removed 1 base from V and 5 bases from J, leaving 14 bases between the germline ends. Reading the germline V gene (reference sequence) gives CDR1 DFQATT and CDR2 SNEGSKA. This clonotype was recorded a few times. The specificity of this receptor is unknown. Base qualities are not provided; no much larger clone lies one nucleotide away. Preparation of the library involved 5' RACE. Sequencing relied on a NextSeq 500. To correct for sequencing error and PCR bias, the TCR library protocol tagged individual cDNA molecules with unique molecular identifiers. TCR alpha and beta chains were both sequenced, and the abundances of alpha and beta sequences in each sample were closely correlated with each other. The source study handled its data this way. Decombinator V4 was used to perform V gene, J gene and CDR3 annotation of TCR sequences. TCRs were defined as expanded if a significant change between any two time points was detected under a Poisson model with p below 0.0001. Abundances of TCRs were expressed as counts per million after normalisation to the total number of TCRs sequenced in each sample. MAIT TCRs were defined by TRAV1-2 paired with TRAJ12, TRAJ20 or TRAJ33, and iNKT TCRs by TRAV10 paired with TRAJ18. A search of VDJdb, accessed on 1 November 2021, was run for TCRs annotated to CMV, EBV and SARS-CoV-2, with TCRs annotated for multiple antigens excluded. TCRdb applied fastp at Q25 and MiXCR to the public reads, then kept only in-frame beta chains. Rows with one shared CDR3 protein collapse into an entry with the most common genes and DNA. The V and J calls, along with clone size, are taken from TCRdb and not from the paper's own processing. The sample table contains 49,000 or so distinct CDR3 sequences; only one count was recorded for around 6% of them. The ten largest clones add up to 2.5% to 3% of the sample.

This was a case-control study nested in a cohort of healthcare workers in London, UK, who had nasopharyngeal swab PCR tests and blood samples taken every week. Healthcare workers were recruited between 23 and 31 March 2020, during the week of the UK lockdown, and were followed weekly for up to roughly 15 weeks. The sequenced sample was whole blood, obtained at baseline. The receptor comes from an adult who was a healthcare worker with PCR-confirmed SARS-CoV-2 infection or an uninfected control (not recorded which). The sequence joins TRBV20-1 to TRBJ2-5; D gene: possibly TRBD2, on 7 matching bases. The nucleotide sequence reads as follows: TGCAGTGCTAGAGTAACGGGGGGCGCTGAGACCCAGTACTTC. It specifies CSARVTGGAETQYF.